The 21 T cell receptor beta chains reported below all come from one sample, sequenced in a study of T cell repertoires in cytomegalovirus infection. These receptors have no identified antigens. In TCRdb, the reads were re-called with MiXCR into one record per CDR3 protein. The sample includes roughly 500,000 distinct CDR3 sequences, roughly a third of them seen just once. The sample in question was cultured PBMCs, obtained from culture after CMV antigen stimulation. All receptors derive from a human donor in good health (CMV status not recorded). Some clones in this sample may be carry-over from other donors' samples.

This clonotype has a single count. The rearrangement uses TRBV20-1 and TRBJ2-7, with D perhaps matching TRBD1 or TRBD2 (5 bases each). Germline V gene data show CDR1 as DFQATT and CDR2 as SNEGSKA (reference sequence). The CDR3 totals 14 residues. Trimming removed 5 bases at V and 3 bases at J, with 17 bases between. Here the CDR3 DNA reads TGCAGTGCTTCCGGGGCTAGCATGATCTACGAGCAGTACTTC. It translates to CSASGASMIYEQYF.

This clonotype occurred a few times. The rearrangement uses TRBV12-3 or TRBV12-4 and TRBJ1-5; D might be TRBD1 (6 bases). The CDR3 has 15 amino acids. V lost 3 bases and J 4 bases, leaving 13 bases between the germline ends. The CDR3 sequence: CASSFLRDINQPQHF. The CDR3 coding sequence is TGTGCCAGCAGTTTCCTCCGGGACATTAATCAGCCCCAGCATTTT.

This clonotype came up once. V and J are TRBV6-5 and TRBJ1-6; 7 bases are shared with TRBD1. In germline, CDR1 is MNHEY, CDR2 SVGAGI. The ends lost 5 bases at V and 6 bases at J; junction bases unmatched: 7. The CDR3 runs to 15 residues. Written as DNA, the CDR3 is TGTGCCAGCAGTCTGACAGGGACAGCTAATTCACCCCTCCACTTT. Residues: CASSLTGTANSPLHF.

This clonotype has just a few counts. CDR3 sequence reads: CASSLSAKGEQFF. DNA for the CDR3: TGTGCCAGCAGCTTGAGCGCCAAGGGTGAGCAGTTCTTC. This sequence joins TRBV7-6 and TRBJ2-1; no definite D call. V was cut by 3 bases and J by 9 bases, with 12 bases left in between. Germline CDR1 SGHVS, CDR2 FNYEAQ. This CDR3 region has 13 residues.

This clonotype came up a few times. The chain links TRBV2 to TRBJ2-7; D is perhaps TRBD1 (6 bases). Per the germline V gene, CDR1 is SNHLY and CDR2 is FYNNEI. This CDR3 spans 11 amino acids. V lost 7 bases to trimming and J lost 4 bases, with 8 bases between them. The CDR3 reads CASIQGYEQYF. In nucleotides, the CDR3 is TGTGCCAGCATACAGGGATACGAGCAGTACTTC.

This clonotype was seen more than once but under ten times. This chain links TRBV7-2 with TRBJ2-1; 7 nucleotides align to TRBD2. Losses at the gene ends were 4 bases for V and 6 bases for J; bases not matched to a gene: 12. Germline V gene data show CDR1 as SGHTA and CDR2 as FQGNSA. CDR3 length equals 16 residues. As DNA, the CDR3 is TGTGCCAGCAGCTCGGCCGGGACTATATTTTCCAATGAGCAGTTCTTC. Its translation: CASSSAGTIFSNEQFF. Variable domain in full (rest from reference TRBV7-2 and TRBJ2-1): GAGVSQSPSNKVTEKGKDVELRCDPISGHTALYWYRQSLGQGLEFLIYFQGNSAPDKSGLPSDRFSAERTGGSVSTLTIQRTQQEDSAVYLCASSSAGTIFSNEQFFGPGTRLTVL.

This rearrangement joins TRBV6-1 to TRBJ2-5, with 11 bases lining up with TRBD1. The CDR3 is 16 amino acids. The V segment lost 5 bases and the J segment 1 base; nucleotides outside the gene matches: 6. The germline V gene has CDR1 MNHNS and CDR2 SASEGT. The CDR3 sequence: CASSKSGTGGQETQYF. The CDR3 DNA follows: TGTGCCAGCAGTAAATCCGGGACAGGGGGCCAAGAGACCCAGTACTTC.

The chain recombines TRBV19 with TRBJ2-7; D remains ambiguous. The CDR3 sequence is 13 residues long. Per the germline V gene, CDR1 is LNHDA and CDR2 is SQIVND (reference sequence). The V gene lost 6 bases and the J gene lost 2 bases, with 11 bases spanning the gap. CDR3 loop: CASSSRAPYEQYF. The CDR3 region has the DNA TGTGCCAGTAGCTCCCGCGCACCCTACGAGCAGTACTTC.

This clonotype was seen a few times. V gene TRBV12-3 or TRBV12-4 combines with J gene TRBJ2-3; unclear D gene. Trimming removed 5 bases from V and 4 bases from J, with 4 bases in between. CDR3 size: 11 residues. The chain's CDR3 is CASSGADTQYF. DNA of the CDR3: TGTGCCAGCAGTGGAGCAGATACGCAGTATTTT.

The chain carries TRBV10-3 and TRBJ2-5; D not resolved. V was clipped by 3 bases and J by 5 bases, with 10 bases between them. This CDR3 region has 13 residues. The V gene's germline CDR1 is ENHRY and CDR2 SYGVKD. CDR3 nucleotides: TGTGCCATCAGTGAACTTTTTCGGGAGACCCAGTACTTC. This encodes CAISELFRETQYF.

Remarks on this clonotype: Given the absence of the conserved phenylalanine or tryptophan at the CDR3 end, a read error is likely. The genes are TRBV25-1 and TRBJ2-1; 10 bases map to TRBD2. CDR1 is MGHDK, CDR2 SYGVNS, per germline. After removal of 7 bases from V and 10 bases from J, the junction contained 7 bases not matched to a gene. The CDR3 is 13 residues long. This CDR3 reads CASTSGRAREQFL. DNA for the CDR3: TGTGCCAGCACAAGCGGGAGGGCCAGGGAGCAGTTCTTA.

This clonotype showed up just once. The chain has TRBV4-1 and TRBJ2-2; TRBD1 is a possible D gene (6 bases). Trimming removed 5 bases at V and 4 bases at J, with 11 bases between. The germline V gene has CDR1 MGHRA and CDR2 YSYEKL. There are 14 residues in the CDR3. CDR3 sequence: CASSTNRATGELFF. CDR3 DNA: TGCGCCAGCAGCACAAACAGGGCCACCGGGGAGCTGTTTTTT.

The chain joins TRBV5-1 to TRBJ2-7, with D unclear. CDR3 length equals 13 residues. V was trimmed by 3 bases and J by 4 bases, leaving 11 bases between them. Germline V gene lookup returns CDR1 SGHRS and CDR2 YFSETQ. The CDR3 sequence is CASSWGGRYEQYF. The CDR3 region has the DNA TGCGCCAGCAGCTGGGGTGGTCGGTACGAGCAGTACTTC.

This clonotype was counted at least ten times. This chain uses TRBV7-8 with TRBJ1-1; 8 nucleotides align to TRBD1. V shed 4 bases and J 5 bases; nucleotides not matched to a gene: 9. This CDR3 region has 15 residues. Per the germline V gene, CDR1 is SGHVS and CDR2 is FQNEAQ. CDR3 region: CASSSDRGSQTEAFF. The DNA for the CDR3 is TGTGCCAGCAGCTCAGACAGGGGATCGCAAACTGAAGCTTTCTTT.

In DNA, the CDR3 is TGTGCCAGCAGTTTAGGCTGGGAAGGGCGGAATGAGCAGTTCTTC. This codes for CASSLGWEGRNEQFF. The chain combines TRBV28 with TRBJ2-1; the D is unclear. The CDR3 spans 15 residues. Germline lookup yields CDR1 MDHEN and CDR2 SYDVKM. Trimming took off 2 bases at V and 7 bases at J, with 15 bases between the two ends.

The V and J genes are TRBV6-2 or TRBV6-3 and TRBJ1-5; no definite D call. The CDR3 is 14 amino acids. The V end lost 0 bases, the J end lost 1 base, and 4 bases lay between the germline ends. Germline V CDR1 and CDR2: MNHEY, SVGEGT. The CDR3 loop is CASSYSQSNQPQHF. CDR3 DNA: TGTGCCAGCAGTTACTCGCAGAGCAATCAGCCCCAGCATTTT.

The gene calls are TRBV19 and TRBJ2-1, with 10 nucleotides matching TRBD2. Germline CDR1 is LNHDA and CDR2 is SQIVND (reference sequence). The CDR3 runs 17 residues. The J segment lost 10 bases and the V segment lost 0 bases, leaving 12 bases of the junction unmatched. CDR3 loop: CASSIDLEAGGPREQFF. The CDR3 DNA reads TGTGCCAGTAGTATAGATCTGGAAGCGGGAGGGCCGCGAGAGCAGTTCTTC.

A few counts support this clonotype. The chain employs TRBV5-1 and TRBJ2-1; no clear D gene. Germline V lookup: CDR1 SGHRS, CDR2 YFSETQ. The CDR3 extends over 14 amino acids. Trimming removed 4 bases from V and 6 bases from J, with 14 bases in between. The CDR3 bases are TGCGCCAGCAGCCCAACATCCGTGGGCAATGAGCAGTTCTTC. Its translation: CASSPTSVGNEQFF. Full variable domain (remainder filled in from reference TRBV5-1 and TRBJ2-1): KAGVTQTPRYLIKTRGQQVTLSCSPISGHRSVSWYQQTPGQGLQFLFEYFSETQRNKGNFPGRFSGRQFSNSRSEMNVSTLELGDSALYLCASSPTSVGNEQFFGPGTRLTVL.

DNA for the CDR3: TGTGCCAGCAGTCGGACACCCCACTACAATGAGCAGTTCTTC. This gives the protein CASSRTPHYNEQFF. The chain uses TRBV7-3 and TRBJ2-1, with TRBD1 as a possible D gene (5 bases). Germline assignment: CDR1 SGHTA and CDR2 FQGTGA. Trimming took 6 bases from V and 3 from J, leaving 12 bases between them. The CDR3 contains 14 residues.

The chain has TRBV4-1 and TRBJ1-2; D is possibly TRBD1 (6 bases). V shed 1 base and J shed 7 bases, with 16 bases lying between them. Germline V gene lookup returns CDR1 MGHRA and CDR2 YSYEKL. The CDR3 is 15 residues long. CDR3 nucleotides: TGCGCCAGCAGCCAAGGGGACAACCTAAGCGGTGGCTACACCTTC. Its protein is CASSQGDNLSGGYTF.

For this clonotype: Here the CDR3 omits its conserved ending phenylalanine or tryptophan, so a read error is the likely source. The chain employs TRBV24-1 and TRBJ2-6; TRBD1 agrees at 12 bases. V lost 5 bases and J lost 4; bases outside the gene matches: 5. The CDR3 extends over 17 amino acids. Germline V gene data show CDR1 as KGHDR and CDR2 as SFDVKD. For the CDR3, the DNA is TGTGCCACCAGTGTGGGACAGGGGGCGCCCGGGGCCAACGTCCTGACTTCC. This sequence encodes CATSVGQGAPGANVLTS.